These T cell receptor beta chains were read from a single sample in a study of blood T cell repertoires in COVID-19. Profiled with immunoSEQ multiplex PCR; TCRdb holds only in-frame clones, not every one. Among around 300,000 clones listed, 88% were seen once. Sample: peripheral blood. The receptors derive from a woman aged 45-65 years with active or convalescent COVID-19. Both conserved end residues are part of each CDR3. D genes are given only for firm matches. Part of the rows lack a size; the others show once, few, many or a class for expanded clones.

V gene	J gene	D gene	clone size	CDR3 DNA	CDR3 protein
TRBV18	TRBJ2-7	-	-	TGTGCCAGCTCCAACCAGTGGCAGGGTCCCGCCGGGGAGCAGTACTTC	CASSNQWQGPAGEQYF
TRBV27	TRBJ2-3	TRBD1	-	TGTGCCAGCAGTCACAGGGGACCGACCACAGATACGCAGTATTTT	CASSHRGPTTDTQYF
TRBV11-2	TRBJ2-7	TRBD2	-	TGTGCCAGCAGCCCCCTCTCGAGCGGGACCCCCTACGAGCAGTACTTC	CASSPLSSGTPYEQYF
TRBV6-5	TRBJ2-1	TRBD1	once	TGTGCCAGCAGTCCCCGGACAGGGTTGATAAATGAGCAGTTCTTC	CASSPRTGLINEQFF
TRBV4-3	TRBJ1-4	-	-	TGCGCCAGCAGCCAAGGGGAGGAGGCTAATGAAAAACTGTTTTTT	CASSQGEEANEKLFF
TRBV4-1	TRBJ2-2	TRBD2	-	TGCGCCAGCAGCCACCAGTTACTAGCGGGAGGGGACACCGGGGAGCTGTTTTTT	CASSHQLLAGGDTGELFF
TRBV7-9	TRBJ1-2	-	few	TGTGCCAGCGGGAGCAGCGAAGCATACTATGGCTACACCTTC	CASGSSEAYYGYTF
TRBV27	TRBJ1-1	-	-	TGTGCCAGCAGCCCGACAAGGCGGAACACTGAAGCTTTCTTT	CASSPTRRNTEAFF
TRBV29-1	TRBJ2-7	TRBD1	-	TGCAGCGTTCAATCTACAGGGGGGAGTGCCGAGCAGTACTTC	CSVQSTGGSAEQYF
TRBV5-5	TRBJ2-1	TRBD2	-	TGTGCCAGCAGCCCGAGCGGGAGAGGGCAGGTTGAGCAGTTCTTC	CASSPSGRGQVEQFF
TRBV11-2	TRBJ2-1	TRBD1	once	TGTGCCAGCAGCCGGGTTGGGACAGGGCACAATGAGCAGTTCTTC	CASSRVGTGHNEQFF
TRBV5-5	TRBJ2-4	TRBD2	once	TGTGCCAGCAGCCCGGGACTAGCGGGAGAGATGATAGCCAAAAACATTCAGTACTTC	CASSPGLAGEMIAKNIQYF
TRBV20-1	TRBJ2-1	TRBD2	-	TGCAGTGCTAGTAGCGGGGGGAATTACAATGAGCAGTTCTTC	CSASSGGNYNEQFF
TRBV19	TRBJ2-7	-	-	TGTGCCAGTAGTATGTATAGCACTTCCTACGAGCAGTACTTC	CASSMYSTSYEQYF
TRBV5-5	TRBJ1-1	-	-	TGTGCCAGCAGCTTCTCCAGGCAGAACACTGAAGCTTTCTTT	CASSFSRQNTEAFF
TRBV28	TRBJ2-3	TRBD2	-	TGTGCCAGCAGTTCCGAAGCGGGAGGGCAAACAGATACGCAGTATTTT	CASSSEAGGQTDTQYF
TRBV18	TRBJ1-1	-	-	TGTGCCAGCTCCCAGGGCTTGAACACTGAAGCTTTCTTT	CASSQGLNTEAFF
TRBV5-1	TRBJ1-1	-	-	TGCGCCAGCAGCTTCTCCGACAGAAACACTGAAGCTTTCTTT	CASSFSDRNTEAFF
TRBV19	TRBJ2-7	-	-	TGTGCCAGTAGTCCTGGAGCAGCCTACGAGCAGTACTTC	CASSPGAAYEQYF
TRBV18	TRBJ2-2	-	few	TGTGCCAGCTCAACTCCCCCCCCCGGGGAGCTGTTTTTT	CASSTPPPGELFF
TRBV19	TRBJ1-5	-	-	TGTGCCAGTAGTATAGACAGGGATCAGCCCCAGCATTTT	CASSIDRDQPQHF
TRBV27	TRBJ1-1	-	-	TGTGCCAGCAGCGAAGGCAGGGCTTACACTGAAGCTTTCTTT	CASSEGRAYTEAFF
TRBV4-1	TRBJ2-3	-	-	TGCGCCAGCAGCCCGTTGGGGACTCCGCACACTACGCAGTATTTT	CASSPLGTPHTTQYF
TRBV6-5	TRBJ2-2	-	once	TGTGCCAGCAGTTACGGTCGACAGAACACCGGGGAGCTGTTTTTT	CASSYGRQNTGELFF
TRBV7-2	TRBJ1-1	TRBD1	-	TGTGCCAGCAGCCTTGGACAGGGGCGGGCTGAAGCTTTCTTT	CASSLGQGRAEAFF
TRBV2	TRBJ1-2	TRBD1	-	TGTGCCAGCAGTGAAGCTCCGTCAGGGACAGCGATCTATGGCTACACCTTC	CASSEAPSGTAIYGYTF
TRBV3-1/TRBV3-2	TRBJ1-3	TRBD1	-	TGTGCCAGCAGCCAAGATCCCGTTGGGACAGGGACTGCTGGAAACACCATATATTTT	CASSQDPVGTGTAGNTIYF
TRBV10-3	TRBJ2-1	-	once	TGTGCCACCAAATTGACTGAATCCTACAATGAGCAGTTCTTC	CATKLTESYNEQFF
TRBV7-2	TRBJ2-1	TRBD1	few	TGTGCCAGCAGCTCGAGACAGGGCCACAATGAGCAGTTCTTC	CASSSRQGHNEQFF
TRBV28	TRBJ1-1	TRBD1	-	TGTGCCAGCACCCGACAGGGGAACACTGAAGCTTTCTTT	CASTRQGNTEAFF
TRBV19	TRBJ1-1	-	-	TGTGCCAGTAGTATAGAGGGGTACGGGAGGAACACTGAAGCTTTCTTT	CASSIEGYGRNTEAFF
TRBV10-3	TRBJ2-3	TRBD2	-	TGTGCCATCAGTGCCTGGCTAGCGGGTGGGTCCCCTCACACAGATACGCAGTATTTT	CAISAWLAGGSPHTDTQYF
TRBV20-1	TRBJ1-6	-	-	TGCAGTGCTAGTGGGAGCAGCTCCTATAATTCACCCCTCCACTTT	CSASGSSSYNSPLHF
TRBV7-2	TRBJ1-3	-	-	TGTGCCAGCAGCTTACAGGGGGGAAACACCATATATTTT	CASSLQGGNTIYF
TRBV28	TRBJ2-1	TRBD2	-	TGTGCCACCGCCTCCGGGACTAGCGGGAGGAATGAGCAGTTCTTC	CATASGTSGRNEQFF
TRBV6-5	TRBJ2-5	TRBD2	-	TGTGCCAGCAGTTACCGACTAGCGGGAGGAGAGACCCAGTACTTC	CASSYRLAGGETQYF
TRBV3-1/TRBV3-2	TRBJ1-2	-	-	TGTGCCAGCAGCCAAGGAACATTTAATGGCTACACCTTC	CASSQGTFNGYTF
TRBV18	TRBJ2-1	TRBD2	-	TGTGCCAGCTCACCACGGACTAGCGGGAGGGGTAATGAGCAGTTCTTC	CASSPRTSGRGNEQFF
TRBV4-2	TRBJ1-5	-	once	TGTGCCAGCAGCCAAGAGGGAGGGCGCAATCAGCCCCAGCATTTT	CASSQEGGRNQPQHF
TRBV7-3	TRBJ2-1	TRBD2	-	TGTGCCAGCAGCCCCCTAGCGGGGATGAATGAGCAGTTCTTC	CASSPLAGMNEQFF
TRBV6-2/TRBV6-3	TRBJ2-5	TRBD1	-	TGTGCCAGCAGGCCTCGACAGGGGATGGAGACCCAGTACTTC	CASRPRQGMETQYF
TRBV19	TRBJ1-5	-	-	TGTGCCAGTAGTATCACGGGATATCAGCCCCAGCATTTT	CASSITGYQPQHF
TRBV7-8	TRBJ2-3	-	-	TGTGCCAGCAGCTTAACTCCTAGCGAAGGAGATACGCAGTATTTT	CASSLTPSEGDTQYF
TRBV7-2	TRBJ2-7	TRBD1	-	TGTGCCAGCAGCTTTCAGGGGGCCGGAGCCCCCTACGAGCAGTACTTC	CASSFQGAGAPYEQYF
TRBV7-9	TRBJ2-1	-	-	TGTGCCAGCAGCCGACAGACGGTGTCCTACAATGAGCAGTTCTTC	CASSRQTVSYNEQFF
TRBV7-9	TRBJ2-7	TRBD1	few	TGTGCCAGCAGCTTAGATCTGACAGGGAACGAGCAGTACTTC	CASSLDLTGNEQYF
TRBV19	TRBJ1-1	-	-	TGTGCCAGTAGTCGATCAGGGGAACAGTCTGAAGCTTTCTTT	CASSRSGEQSEAFF